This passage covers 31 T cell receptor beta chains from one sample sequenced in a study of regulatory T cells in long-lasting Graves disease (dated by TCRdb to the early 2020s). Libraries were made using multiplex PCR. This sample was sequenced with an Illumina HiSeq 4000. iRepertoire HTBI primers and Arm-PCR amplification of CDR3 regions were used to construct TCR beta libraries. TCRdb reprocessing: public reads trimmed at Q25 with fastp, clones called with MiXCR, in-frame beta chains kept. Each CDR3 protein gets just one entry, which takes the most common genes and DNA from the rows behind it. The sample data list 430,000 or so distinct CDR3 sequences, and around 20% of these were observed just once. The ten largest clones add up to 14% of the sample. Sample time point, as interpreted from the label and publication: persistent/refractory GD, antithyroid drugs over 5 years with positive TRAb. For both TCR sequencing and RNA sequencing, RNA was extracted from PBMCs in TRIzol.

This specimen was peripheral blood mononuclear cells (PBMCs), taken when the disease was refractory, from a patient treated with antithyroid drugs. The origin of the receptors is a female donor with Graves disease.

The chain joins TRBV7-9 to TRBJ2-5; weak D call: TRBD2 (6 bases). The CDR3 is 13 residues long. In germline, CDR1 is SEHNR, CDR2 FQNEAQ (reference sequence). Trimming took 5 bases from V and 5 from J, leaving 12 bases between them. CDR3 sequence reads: CASSRDLGETQYF. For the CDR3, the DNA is TGTGCCAGCAGCCGGGACTTAGGGGAGACCCAGTACTTC.

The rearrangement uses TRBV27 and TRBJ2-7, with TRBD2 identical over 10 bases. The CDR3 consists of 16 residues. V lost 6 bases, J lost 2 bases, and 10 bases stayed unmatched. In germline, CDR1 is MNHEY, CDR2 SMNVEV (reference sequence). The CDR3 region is CASSATGTSVTYEQYF. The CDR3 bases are TGTGCCAGCAGCGCAACCGGGACTAGCGTAACCTACGAGCAGTACTTC.

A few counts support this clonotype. CDR3 sequence: CASRDRISGNTIYF. The CDR3, as DNA: TGTGCCAGCCGGGACCGGATCTCTGGAAACACCATATATTTT. The chain couples TRBV2 to TRBJ1-3; tentative D call: TRBD1 (5 bases). This CDR3 has 14 amino acids. Germline values: CDR1 SNHLY, CDR2 FYNNEI. Trimming left V 8 bases short and J 0 bases short, with 11 bases between.

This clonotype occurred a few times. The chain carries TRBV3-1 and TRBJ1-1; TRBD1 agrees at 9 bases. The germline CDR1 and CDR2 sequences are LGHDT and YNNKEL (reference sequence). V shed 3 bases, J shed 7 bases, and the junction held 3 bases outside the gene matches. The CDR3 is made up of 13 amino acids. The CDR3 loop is CASSQMGQGEAFF. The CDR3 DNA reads TGTGCCAGCAGCCAGATGGGACAGGGTGAAGCTTTCTTT.

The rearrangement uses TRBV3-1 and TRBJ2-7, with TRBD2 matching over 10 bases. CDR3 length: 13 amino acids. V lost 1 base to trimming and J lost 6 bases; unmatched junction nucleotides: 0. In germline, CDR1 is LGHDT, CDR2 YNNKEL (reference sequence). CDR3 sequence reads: CASSQGTSGEQYF. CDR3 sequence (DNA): TGTGCCAGCAGCCAAGGGACTAGCGGCGAGCAGTACTTC.

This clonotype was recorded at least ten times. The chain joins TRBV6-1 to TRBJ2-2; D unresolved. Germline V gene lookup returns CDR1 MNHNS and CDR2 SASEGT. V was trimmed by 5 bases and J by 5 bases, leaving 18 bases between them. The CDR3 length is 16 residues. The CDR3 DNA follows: TGTGCCAGCAGTCTGGTGCTTGGGTCCCCGACCGGGGAGCTGTTTTTT. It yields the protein CASSLVLGSPTGELFF.

CDR3 residues: CASSLVPGPVTYEQYF. For the CDR3, the DNA is TGTGCCAGCAGCTTGGTCCCAGGACCCGTAACCTACGAGCAGTACTTC. The V gene is TRBV7-6, the J gene TRBJ2-7, with no clear D. V lost 3 bases and J lost 2, with 17 bases in between. CDR1 SGHVS and CDR2 FNYEAQ come from the germline V gene. The CDR3 covers 16 residues.

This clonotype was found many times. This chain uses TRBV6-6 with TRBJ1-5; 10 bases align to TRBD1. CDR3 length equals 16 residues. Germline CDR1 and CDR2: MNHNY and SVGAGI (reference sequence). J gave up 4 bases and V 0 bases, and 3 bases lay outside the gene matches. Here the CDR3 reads CASSYSGTGVNQPQHF. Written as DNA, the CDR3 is TGTGCCAGCAGTTACTCGGGGACAGGGGTAAATCAGCCCCAGCATTTT.

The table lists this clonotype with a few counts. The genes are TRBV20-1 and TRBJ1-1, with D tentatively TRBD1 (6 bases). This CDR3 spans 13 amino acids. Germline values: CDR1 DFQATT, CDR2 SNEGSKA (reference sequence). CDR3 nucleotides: TGCAGCGCCCCACAGGGCTCGTCTGGTGAAGCTTTCTTT. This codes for CSAPQGSSGEAFF.

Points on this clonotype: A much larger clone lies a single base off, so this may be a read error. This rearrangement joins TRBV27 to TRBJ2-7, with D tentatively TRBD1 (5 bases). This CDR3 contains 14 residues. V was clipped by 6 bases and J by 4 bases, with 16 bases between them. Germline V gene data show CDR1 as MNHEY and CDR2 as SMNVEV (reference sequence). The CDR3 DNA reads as TGTGCCAGCAGAAAGACAGAGAAAGCGTACGAGCAGTACTTC. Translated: CASRKTEKAYEQYF.

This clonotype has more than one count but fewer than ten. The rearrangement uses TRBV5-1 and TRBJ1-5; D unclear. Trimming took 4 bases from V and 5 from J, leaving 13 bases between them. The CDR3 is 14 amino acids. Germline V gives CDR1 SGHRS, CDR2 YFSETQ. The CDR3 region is CASSPRAGDQPQHF. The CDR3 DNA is TGCGCCAGCAGCCCCCGAGCAGGAGATCAGCCCCAGCATTTT. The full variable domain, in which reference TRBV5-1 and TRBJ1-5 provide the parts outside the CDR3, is KAGVTQTPRYLIKTRGQQVTLSCSPISGHRSVSWYQQTPGQGLQFLFEYFSETQRNKGNFPGRFSGRQFSNSRSEMNVSTLELGDSALYLCASSPRAGDQPQHFGDGTRLSIL.

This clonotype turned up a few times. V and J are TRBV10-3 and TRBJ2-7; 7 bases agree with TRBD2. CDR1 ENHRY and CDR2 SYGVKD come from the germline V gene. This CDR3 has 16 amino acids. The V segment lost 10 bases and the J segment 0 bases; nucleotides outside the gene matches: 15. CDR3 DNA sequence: TGTGCCACAACTATCGAAGCGGGACTTTTCTCCTACGAGCAGTACTTC. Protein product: CATTIEAGLFSYEQYF.

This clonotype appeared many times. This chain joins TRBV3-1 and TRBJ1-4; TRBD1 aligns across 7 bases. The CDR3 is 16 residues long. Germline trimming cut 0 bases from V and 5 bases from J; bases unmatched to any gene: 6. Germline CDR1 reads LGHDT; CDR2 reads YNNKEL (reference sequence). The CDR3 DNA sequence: TGTGCCAGCAGCCAAGATTCCGGACAGGTGAATGAAAAACTGTTTTTT. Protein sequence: CASSQDSGQVNEKLFF.

In nucleotides, the CDR3 is TGTGCCAGCAGCTTAGCGCCGACAGGGCGAGGAAACACCATATATTTT. Its translation is CASSLAPTGRGNTIYF. This chain uses TRBV7-8 with TRBJ1-3, with 7 nucleotides matching TRBD1. The length of the CDR3 is 16 residues. Germline V gives CDR1 SGHVS, CDR2 FQNEAQ. V was pared by 0 bases and J by 4 bases, with 6 bases of the junction left unmatched.

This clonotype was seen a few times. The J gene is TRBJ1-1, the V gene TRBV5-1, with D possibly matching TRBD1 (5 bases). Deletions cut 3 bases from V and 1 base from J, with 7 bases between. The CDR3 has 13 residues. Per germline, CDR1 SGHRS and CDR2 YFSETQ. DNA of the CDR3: TGCGCCAGCAGCTGGACACCGAACACTGAAGCTTTCTTT. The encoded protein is CASSWTPNTEAFF. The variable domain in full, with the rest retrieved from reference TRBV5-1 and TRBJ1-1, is KAGVTQTPRYLIKTRGQQVTLSCSPISGHRSVSWYQQTPGQGLQFLFEYFSETQRNKGNFPGRFSGRQFSNSRSEMNVSTLELGDSALYLCASSWTPNTEAFFGQGTRLTVV.

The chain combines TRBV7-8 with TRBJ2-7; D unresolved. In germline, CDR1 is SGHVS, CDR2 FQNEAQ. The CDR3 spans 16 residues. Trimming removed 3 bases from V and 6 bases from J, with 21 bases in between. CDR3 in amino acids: CASSFPDNLLSLEQYF. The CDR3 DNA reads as TGTGCCAGCAGCTTTCCCGACAACCTCCTCTCCCTCGAGCAGTACTTC. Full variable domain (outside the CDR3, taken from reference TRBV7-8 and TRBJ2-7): GAGVSQSPRYKVAKRGQDVALRCDPISGHVSLFWYQQALGQGPEFLTYFQNEAQLDKSGLPSDRFFAERPEGSVSTLKIQRTQQEDSAVYLCASSFPDNLLSLEQYFGPGTRLTVT.

Here the CDR3 DNA reads TGTGCCAGCAGCTCCGATAGCGGGGAGCAGTTCTTC. Its translation: CASSSDSGEQFF. The J gene is TRBJ2-1, the V gene TRBV7-3; 7 nucleotides match TRBD2. The CDR3 loop spans 12 amino acids. V was clipped by 4 bases and J by 10 bases; unmatched bases: 4. From germline, CDR1 is SGHTA and CDR2 FQGTGA.

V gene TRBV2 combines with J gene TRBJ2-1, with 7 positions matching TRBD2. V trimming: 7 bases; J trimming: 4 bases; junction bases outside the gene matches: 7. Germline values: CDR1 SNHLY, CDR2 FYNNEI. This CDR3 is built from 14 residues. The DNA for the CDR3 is TGTGCCAGCAAGGCTAGCGGAGAGTACAATGAGCAGTTCTTC. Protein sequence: CASKASGEYNEQFF. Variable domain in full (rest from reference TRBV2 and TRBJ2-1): EPEVTQTPSHQVTQMGQEVILRCVPISNHLYFYWYRQILGQKVEFLVSFYNNEISEKSEIFDDQFSVERPDGSNFTLKIRSTKLEDSAMYFCASKASGEYNEQFFGPGTRLTVL.

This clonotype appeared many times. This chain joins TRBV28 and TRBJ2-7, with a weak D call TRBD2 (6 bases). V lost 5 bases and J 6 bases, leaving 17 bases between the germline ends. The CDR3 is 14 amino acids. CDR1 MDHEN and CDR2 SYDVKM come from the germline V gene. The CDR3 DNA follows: TGTGCCAGCAGTGGTCGGGGGTATCGTTTCGAGCAGTACTTC. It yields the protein CASSGRGYRFEQYF.

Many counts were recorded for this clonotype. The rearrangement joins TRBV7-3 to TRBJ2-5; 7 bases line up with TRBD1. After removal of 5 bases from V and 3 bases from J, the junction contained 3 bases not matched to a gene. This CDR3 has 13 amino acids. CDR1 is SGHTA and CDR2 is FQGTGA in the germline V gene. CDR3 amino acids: CASSLGQKETQYF. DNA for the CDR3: TGTGCCAGCAGCCTGGGACAGAAAGAGACCCAGTACTTC.

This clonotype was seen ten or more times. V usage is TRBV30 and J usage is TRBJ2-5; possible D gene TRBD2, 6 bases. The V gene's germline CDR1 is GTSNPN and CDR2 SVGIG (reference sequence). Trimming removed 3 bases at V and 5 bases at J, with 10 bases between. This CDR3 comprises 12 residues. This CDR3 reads CAWSGRWETQYF. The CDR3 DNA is TGTGCCTGGAGCGGGAGATGGGAGACCCAGTACTTC.

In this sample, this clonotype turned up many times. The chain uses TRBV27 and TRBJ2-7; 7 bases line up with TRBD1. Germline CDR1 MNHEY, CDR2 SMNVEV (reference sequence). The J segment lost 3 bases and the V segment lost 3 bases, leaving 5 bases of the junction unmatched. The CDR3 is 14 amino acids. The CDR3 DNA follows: TGTGCCAGCAGTTTGGGACAGTCTCTCTACGAGCAGTACTTC. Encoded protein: CASSLGQSLYEQYF.

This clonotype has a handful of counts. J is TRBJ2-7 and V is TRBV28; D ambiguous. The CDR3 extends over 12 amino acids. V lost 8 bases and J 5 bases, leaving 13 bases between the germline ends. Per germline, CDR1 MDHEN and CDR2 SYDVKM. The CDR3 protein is CASLSPANEQYF. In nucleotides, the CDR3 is TGTGCCAGCCTATCCCCGGCCAACGAGCAGTACTTC. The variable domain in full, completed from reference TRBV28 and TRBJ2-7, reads DVKVTQSSRYLVKRTGEKVFLECVQDMDHENMFWYRQDPGLGLRLIYFSYDVKMKEKGDIPEGYSVSREKKERFSLILESASTNQTSMYLCASLSPANEQYFGPGTRLTVT.

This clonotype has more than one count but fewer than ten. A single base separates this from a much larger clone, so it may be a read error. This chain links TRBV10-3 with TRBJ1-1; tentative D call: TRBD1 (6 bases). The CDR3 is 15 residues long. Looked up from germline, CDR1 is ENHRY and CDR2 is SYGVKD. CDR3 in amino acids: CASSGARGANTEAFF. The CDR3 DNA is TGTGCCAGCAGTGGGGCCAGGGGAGCCAACACTGAAGCTTTCTTT.

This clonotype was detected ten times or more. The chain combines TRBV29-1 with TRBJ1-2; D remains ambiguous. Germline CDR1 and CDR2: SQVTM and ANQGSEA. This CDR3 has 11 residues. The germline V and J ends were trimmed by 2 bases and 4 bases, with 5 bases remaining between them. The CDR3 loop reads CSVEFVYGYTF. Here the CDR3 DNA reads TGCAGCGTTGAATTTGTCTATGGCTACACCTTC. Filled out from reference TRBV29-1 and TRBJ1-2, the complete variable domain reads SAVISQKPSRDICQRGTSLTIQCQVDSQVTMMFWYRQQPGQSLTLIATANQGSEATYESGFVIDKFPISRPNLTFSTLTVSNMSPEDSSIYLCSVEFVYGYTFGSGTRLTVV.

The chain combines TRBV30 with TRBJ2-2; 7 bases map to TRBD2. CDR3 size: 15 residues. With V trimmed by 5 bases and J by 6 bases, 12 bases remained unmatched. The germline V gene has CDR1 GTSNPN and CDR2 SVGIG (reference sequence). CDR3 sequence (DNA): TGTGCCTGGCGACGGGGCGGGAGTCTTTCCGGGGAGCTGTTTTTT. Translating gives CAWRRGGSLSGELFF.

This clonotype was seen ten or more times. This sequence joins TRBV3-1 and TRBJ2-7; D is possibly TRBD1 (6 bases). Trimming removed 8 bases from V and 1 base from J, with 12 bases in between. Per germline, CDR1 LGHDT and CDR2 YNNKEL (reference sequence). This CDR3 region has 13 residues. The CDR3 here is CASVDRRSYEQYF. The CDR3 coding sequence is TGTGCCAGCGTTGACAGGCGTTCCTACGAGCAGTACTTC.

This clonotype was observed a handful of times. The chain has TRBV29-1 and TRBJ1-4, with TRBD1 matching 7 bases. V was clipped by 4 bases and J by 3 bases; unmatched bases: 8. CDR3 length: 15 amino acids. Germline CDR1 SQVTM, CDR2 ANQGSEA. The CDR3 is CSVAWVTGANEKLFF. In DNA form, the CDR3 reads TGCAGCGTTGCGTGGGTTACAGGGGCTAATGAAAAACTGTTTTTT.

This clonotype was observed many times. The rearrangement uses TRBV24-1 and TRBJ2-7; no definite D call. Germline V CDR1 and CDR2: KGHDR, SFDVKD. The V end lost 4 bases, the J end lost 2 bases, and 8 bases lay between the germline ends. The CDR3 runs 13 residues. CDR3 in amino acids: CATSDPLTYEQYF. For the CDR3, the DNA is TGTGCCACCAGTGACCCACTCACCTACGAGCAGTACTTC.

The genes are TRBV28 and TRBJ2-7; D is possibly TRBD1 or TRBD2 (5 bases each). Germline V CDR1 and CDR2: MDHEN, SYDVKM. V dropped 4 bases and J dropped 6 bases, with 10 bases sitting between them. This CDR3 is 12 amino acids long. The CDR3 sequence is CASSSSGTEQYF. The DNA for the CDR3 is TGTGCCAGCAGTTCCTCGGGGACCGAGCAGTACTTC.

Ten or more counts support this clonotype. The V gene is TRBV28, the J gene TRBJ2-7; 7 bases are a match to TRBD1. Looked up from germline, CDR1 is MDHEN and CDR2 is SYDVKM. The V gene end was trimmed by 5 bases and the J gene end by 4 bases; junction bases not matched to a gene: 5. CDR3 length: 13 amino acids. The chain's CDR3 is CASSKTGSYEQYF. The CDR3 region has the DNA TGTGCCAGCAGTAAGACAGGGAGTTACGAGCAGTACTTC.